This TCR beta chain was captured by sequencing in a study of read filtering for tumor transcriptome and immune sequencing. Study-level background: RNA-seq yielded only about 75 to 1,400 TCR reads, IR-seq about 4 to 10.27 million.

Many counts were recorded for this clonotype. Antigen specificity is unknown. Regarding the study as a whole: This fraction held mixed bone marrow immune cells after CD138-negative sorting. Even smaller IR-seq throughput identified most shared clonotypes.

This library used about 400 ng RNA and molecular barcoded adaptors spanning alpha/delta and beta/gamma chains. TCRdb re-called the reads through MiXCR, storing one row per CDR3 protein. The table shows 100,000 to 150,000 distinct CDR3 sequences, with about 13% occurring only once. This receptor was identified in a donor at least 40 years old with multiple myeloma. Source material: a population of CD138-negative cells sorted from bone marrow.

CDR3 sequence reads: CASSLRTPETSGRPYNEQFF. In DNA form, the CDR3 reads TGTGCCAGCAGTCTACGGACCCCCGAAACTAGCGGGAGGCCATACAATGAGCAGTTCTTC. The chain combines TRBV6-2 or TRBV6-3 with TRBJ2-1, with 12 bases that match TRBD2. Germline-derived CDR1 and CDR2 are MNHEY and SVGEGT. V was pared by 5 bases and J by 4 bases, with 18 bases of the junction left unmatched. CDR3 size: 20 residues.